This TCR beta chain was observed in a study of shared clonotypes between healthy human individuals. Study overall: CD4 naive and CD4 memory each took three plates per donor, while CD8 naive took two and CD8 memory one.

Profiled with immunoSEQ multiplex PCR; TCRdb holds only in-frame clones, not every one. The sample contains about 1,500,000 clones, roughly 96% of which appear only once. Study-level results: Larger estimated richness was generally recorded for naive subsets relative to memory subsets. The sole specimen, blood, was sampled, and tissue repertoires likely differ.

On this clone: Its antigen is unknown.

The CDR3 is 12 amino acids. Per the germline V gene, CDR1 is ENHRY and CDR2 is SYGVKD. Trimming removed 11 bases from V and 3 bases from J, with 11 bases in between. Sequenced: naive CD4+ T cells sorted from blood. Described subset: CD45RA+ positively selected. The source is a man aged 25-40 years in good health. V and J are TRBV10-3 and TRBJ2-1, with D perhaps TRBD2 (7 bases). The CDR3 DNA sequence: TGTGCCGGGAGGGGGATCTACAATGAGCAGTTCTTC. The encoded protein is CAGRGIYNEQFF.